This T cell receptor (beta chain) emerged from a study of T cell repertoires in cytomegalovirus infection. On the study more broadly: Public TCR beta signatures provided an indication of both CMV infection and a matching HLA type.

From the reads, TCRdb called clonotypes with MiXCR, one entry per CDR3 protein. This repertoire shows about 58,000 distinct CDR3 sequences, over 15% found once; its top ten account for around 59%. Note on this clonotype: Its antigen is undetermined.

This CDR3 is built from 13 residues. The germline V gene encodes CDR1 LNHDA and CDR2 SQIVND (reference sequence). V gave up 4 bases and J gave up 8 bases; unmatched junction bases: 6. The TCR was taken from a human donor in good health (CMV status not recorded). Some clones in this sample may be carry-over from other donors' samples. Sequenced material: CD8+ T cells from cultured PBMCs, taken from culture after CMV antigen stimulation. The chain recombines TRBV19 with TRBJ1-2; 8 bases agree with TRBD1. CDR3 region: CASSTGTGRGYTF. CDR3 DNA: TGTGCCAGTAGTACGGGGACAGGACGGGGCTACACCTTC.